What follows are 2 T cell receptor beta chains derived from one specimen sequenced in a study of glioma-infiltrating T cells. Using RNA template, CDR3s of TCR alpha and beta were amplified with iRepertoire arm-PCR. TCRdb analysed the multiplex PCR reads with MiXCR anew, one entry per CDR3 protein. The table includes approximately 88,000 distinct CDR3 sequences, 23% detected once. The sequenced material came from glioma tissue, nonneoplastic brain tissue, or PBMCs (not recorded which). The receptors originated from a human donor with low-grade glioma or glioblastoma, undergoing nonglioma brain surgery, or in good health (not recorded which).

In its sample, this clonotype was seen a few times. This chain joins TRBV3-1 and TRBJ2-7, with a tentative D call TRBD1 (6 bases). The CDR3 has 15 amino acids. Germline V gene sequence: CDR1 LGHDT, CDR2 YNNKEL (reference sequence). Trimming pared 5 bases from V and 0 bases from J, leaving 14 bases between. The CDR3 DNA is TGTGCCAGCAGCAGAAACGGACAGAGCTCCTACGAGCAGTACTTC. Its translation: CASSRNGQSSYEQYF.

Comments on this clonotype: This may come from a read error, since a much larger clone is one base off. The gene calls are TRBV7-9 and TRBJ2-1; D may correspond to TRBD1 or TRBD2 (5 bases each). V was pared by 1 base and J by 5 bases, with 15 bases between. The CDR3 spans 16 residues. CDR1 is SEHNR and CDR2 is FQNEAQ in the germline V gene (reference sequence). CDR3 nucleotide sequence: TGTGCCAGCAGCTTAGTGTTAGGGGACGCCCACAATGAGCAGTTCTTC. Translating it yields CASSLVLGDAHNEQFF. Using reference TRBV7-9 and TRBJ2-1 for the parts outside the CDR3, the full variable domain is DTGVSQNPRHKITKRGQNVTFRCDPISEHNRLYWYRQTLGQGPEFLTYFQNEAQLEKSRLLSDRFSAERPKGSFSTLEIQRTEQGDSAMYLCASSLVLGDAHNEQFFGPGTRLTVL.